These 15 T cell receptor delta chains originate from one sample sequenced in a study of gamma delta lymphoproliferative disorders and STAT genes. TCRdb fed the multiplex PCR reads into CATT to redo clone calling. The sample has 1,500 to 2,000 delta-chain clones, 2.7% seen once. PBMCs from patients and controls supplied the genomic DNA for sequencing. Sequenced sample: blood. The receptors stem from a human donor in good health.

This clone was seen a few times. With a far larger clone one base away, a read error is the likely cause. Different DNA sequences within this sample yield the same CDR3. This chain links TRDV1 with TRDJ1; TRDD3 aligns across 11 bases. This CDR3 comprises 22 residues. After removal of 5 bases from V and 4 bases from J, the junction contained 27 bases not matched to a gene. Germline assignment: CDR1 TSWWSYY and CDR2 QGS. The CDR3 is CALGTPYRGILGDRPPGDKLIF. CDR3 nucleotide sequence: TGTGCTCTTGGGACCCCCTACCGGGGTATACTGGGGGATAGGCCTCCTGGCGATAAACTCATCTTT.

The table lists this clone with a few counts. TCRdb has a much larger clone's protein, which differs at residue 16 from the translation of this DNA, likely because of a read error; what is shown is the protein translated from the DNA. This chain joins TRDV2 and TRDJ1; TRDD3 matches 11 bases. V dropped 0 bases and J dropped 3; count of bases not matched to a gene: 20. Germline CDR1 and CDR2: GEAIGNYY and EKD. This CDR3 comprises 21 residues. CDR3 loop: CACDTVGGGYADGSYADKLIF. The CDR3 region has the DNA TGTGCCTGTGACACCGTGGGTGGGGGATACGCGGACGGGTCGTACGCCGATAAACTCATCTTT.

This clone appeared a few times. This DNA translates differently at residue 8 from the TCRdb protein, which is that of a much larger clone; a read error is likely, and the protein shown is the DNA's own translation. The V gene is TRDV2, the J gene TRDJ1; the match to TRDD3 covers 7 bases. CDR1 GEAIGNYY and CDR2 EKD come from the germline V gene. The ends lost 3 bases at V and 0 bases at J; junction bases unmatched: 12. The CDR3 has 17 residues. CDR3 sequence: CACDVLGNTIHTDKLIF. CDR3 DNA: TGTGCCTGTGACGTACTGGGGAATACCATTCACACCGATAAACTCATCTTT.

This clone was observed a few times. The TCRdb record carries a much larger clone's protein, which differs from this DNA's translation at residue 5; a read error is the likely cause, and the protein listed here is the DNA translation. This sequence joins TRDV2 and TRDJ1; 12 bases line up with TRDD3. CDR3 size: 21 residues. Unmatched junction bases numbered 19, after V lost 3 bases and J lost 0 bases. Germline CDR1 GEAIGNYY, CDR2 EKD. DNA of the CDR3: TGTGCCTGTGACTCCGTTGTCCTGGGGGATACGCGTACGGGAAACACCGATAAACTCATCTTT. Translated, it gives CACDSVVLGDTRTGNTDKLIF.

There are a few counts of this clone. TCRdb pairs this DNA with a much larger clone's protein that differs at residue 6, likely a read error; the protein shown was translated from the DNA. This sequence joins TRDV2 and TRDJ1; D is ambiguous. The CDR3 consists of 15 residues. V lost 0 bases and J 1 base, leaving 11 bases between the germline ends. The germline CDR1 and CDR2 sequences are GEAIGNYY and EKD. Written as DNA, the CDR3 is TGTGCCTGTGACACCATGTGCCGATGCACCGATAAACTCATCTTT. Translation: CACDTMCRCTDKLIF.

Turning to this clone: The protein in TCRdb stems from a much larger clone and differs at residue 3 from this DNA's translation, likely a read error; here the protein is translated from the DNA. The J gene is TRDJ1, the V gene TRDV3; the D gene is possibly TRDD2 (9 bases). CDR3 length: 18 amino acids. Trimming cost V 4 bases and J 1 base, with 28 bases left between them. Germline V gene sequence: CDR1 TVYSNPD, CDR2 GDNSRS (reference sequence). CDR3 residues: CASPFLRGWGMFTDKLIF. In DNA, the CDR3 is TGTGCCTCCCCCTTCCTACGTGGGTGGGGGATGTTCACCGATAAACTCATCTTT.

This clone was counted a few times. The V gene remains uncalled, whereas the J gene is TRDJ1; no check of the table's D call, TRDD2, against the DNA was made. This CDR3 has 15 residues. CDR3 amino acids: CASLCLPDSIDKLIF. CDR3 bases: TGTGCTTCATTGTGCCTTCCTGATTCTATCGATAAACTCATCTTT.

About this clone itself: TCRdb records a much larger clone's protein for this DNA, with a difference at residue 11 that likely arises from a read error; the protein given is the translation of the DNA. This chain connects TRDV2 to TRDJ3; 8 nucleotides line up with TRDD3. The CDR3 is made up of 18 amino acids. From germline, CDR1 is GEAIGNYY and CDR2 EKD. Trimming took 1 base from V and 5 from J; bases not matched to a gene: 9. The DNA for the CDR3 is TGTGCCTGTGACACGTACTGGGGGGCGAGAAGGGACACCCGACAGATGTTTTTC. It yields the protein CACDTYWGARRDTRQMFF.

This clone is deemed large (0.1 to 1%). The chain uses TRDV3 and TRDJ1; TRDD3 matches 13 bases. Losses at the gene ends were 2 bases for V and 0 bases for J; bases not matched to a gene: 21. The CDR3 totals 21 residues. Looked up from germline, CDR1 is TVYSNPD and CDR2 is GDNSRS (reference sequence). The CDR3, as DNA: TGTGCCTTTCAGTCGATTGTCTATTTACTGGGGGATACGAGGTACACCGATAAACTCATCTTT. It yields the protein CAFQSIVYLLGDTRYTDKLIF.

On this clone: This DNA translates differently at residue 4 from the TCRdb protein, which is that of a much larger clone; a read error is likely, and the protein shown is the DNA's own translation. The CDR3, as DNA: TGTGCCTGTGGCAGACTGGGGGATCGTGCTACCGATAAACTCATCTTT. Translating gives CACGRLGDRATDKLIF. This sequence joins TRDV2 and TRDJ1, with 10 bases matching TRDD3. CDR3 length equals 16 residues. The germline CDR1 and CDR2 sequences are GEAIGNYY and EKD. The V segment lost 5 bases and the J segment 2 bases; nucleotides outside the gene matches: 10.

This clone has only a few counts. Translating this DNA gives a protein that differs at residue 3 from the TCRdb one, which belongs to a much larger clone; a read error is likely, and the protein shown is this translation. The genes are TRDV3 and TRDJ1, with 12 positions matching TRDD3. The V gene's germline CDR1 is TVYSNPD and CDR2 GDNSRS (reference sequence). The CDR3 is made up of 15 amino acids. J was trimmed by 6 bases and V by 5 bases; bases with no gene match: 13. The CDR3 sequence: CAPSSGGYAPNKLIF. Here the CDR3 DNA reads TGTGCCCCTTCGTCTGGGGGATACGCACCTAATAAACTCATCTTT.

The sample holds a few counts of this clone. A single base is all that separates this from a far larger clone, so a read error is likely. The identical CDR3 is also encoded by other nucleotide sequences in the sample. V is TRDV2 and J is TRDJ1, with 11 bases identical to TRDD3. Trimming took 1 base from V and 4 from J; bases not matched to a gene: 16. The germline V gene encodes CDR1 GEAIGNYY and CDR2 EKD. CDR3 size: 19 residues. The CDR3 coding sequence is TGTGCCTGTGACACTCCCACCTGGGGGATACCCGTTAGTGTCGATAAACTCATCTTT. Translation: CACDTPTWGIPVSVDKLIF.

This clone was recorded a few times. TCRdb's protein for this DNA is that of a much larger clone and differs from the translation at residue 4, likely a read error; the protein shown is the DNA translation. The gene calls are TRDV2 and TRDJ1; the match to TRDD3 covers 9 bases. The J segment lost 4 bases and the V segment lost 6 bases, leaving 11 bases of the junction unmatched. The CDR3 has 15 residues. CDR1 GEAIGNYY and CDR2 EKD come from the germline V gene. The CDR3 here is CACTGLGDGNDKLIF. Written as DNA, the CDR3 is TGTGCCTGTACAGGGCTGGGGGATGGGAACGATAAACTCATCTTT.

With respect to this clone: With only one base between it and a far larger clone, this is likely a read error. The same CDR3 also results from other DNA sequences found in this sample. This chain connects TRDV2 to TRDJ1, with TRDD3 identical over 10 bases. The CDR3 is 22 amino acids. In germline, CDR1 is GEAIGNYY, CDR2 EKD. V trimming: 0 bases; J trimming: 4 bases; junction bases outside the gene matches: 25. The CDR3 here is CACDTLPTSSVVGDTRDDKLIF. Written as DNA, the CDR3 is TGTGCCTGTGACACCCTTCCTACGTCCTCTGTGGTGGGGGATACACGGGACGATAAACTCATCTTT.

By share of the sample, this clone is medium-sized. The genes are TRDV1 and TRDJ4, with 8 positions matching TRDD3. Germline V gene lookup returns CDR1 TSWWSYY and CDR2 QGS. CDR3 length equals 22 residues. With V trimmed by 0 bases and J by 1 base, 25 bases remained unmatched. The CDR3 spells CALGELISYGTGGETSCRPLIF. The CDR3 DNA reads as TGTGCTCTTGGGGAACTGATCTCCTACGGTACTGGGGGCGAAACTAGTTGCAGACCCCTGATCTTT.